The 27 T cell receptor beta chains reported below all come from one sample, sequenced in a study of regulatory T cells in long-lasting Graves disease. Sample time point: persistent/refractory GD, antithyroid drugs over 5 years with positive TRAb. Construction of the TCR library relied on RNA isolated from PBMCs. In building TCR beta libraries, iRepertoire HTBI primers were used together with Arm-PCR of CDR3 regions. One entry per CDR3 protein results from TCRdb running MiXCR on the multiplex PCR reads. The sample holds 400,000 to 600,000 distinct CDR3 sequences, roughly 21% seen once. The sample consisted of peripheral blood mononuclear cells (PBMCs), taken when the disease was refractory, from a patient treated with antithyroid drugs. The receptors stem from a female donor with Graves disease.

J is TRBJ1-2 and V is TRBV10-3; TRBD1 matches 7 bases. Unmatched junction bases numbered 12, after V lost 11 bases and J lost 0 bases. The CDR3 runs 15 residues. Per the germline V gene, CDR1 is ENHRY and CDR2 is SYGVKD. The DNA for the CDR3 is TGTGCCGCCAGCTGGGACAGAGAAGCTAACTATGGCTACACCTTC. This translates into CAASWDREANYGYTF.

In its sample, this clonotype was seen many times. For the CDR3, the DNA is TGTGCCACCCGCGAGGGGGGGGAGACCCAGTACTTC. This encodes CATREGGETQYF. This chain links TRBV19 with TRBJ2-5; TRBD2 might be the D (7 bases). Per the germline V gene, CDR1 is LNHDA and CDR2 is SQIVND (reference sequence). Between the trimmed V and J ends, which lost 10 bases and 5 bases, there was a span of 14 bases. This CDR3 comprises 12 residues.

This clonotype was detected a few times. This sequence joins TRBV2 and TRBJ1-1; D gene unclear. Trimming removed 9 bases at V and 6 bases at J, with 8 bases between. This CDR3 has 10 residues. CDR1 is SNHLY, CDR2 FYNNEI, per germline. The CDR3, as DNA: TGTGCCAGTGAGGGTTCTGAAGCTTTCTTT. This sequence encodes CASEGSEAFF.

Note on this clonotype: Just one base apart from a much larger clone, this may be a read error. This chain uses TRBV28 with TRBJ2-1; 8 bases are shared with TRBD2. This CDR3 has 17 residues. CDR1 is MDHEN, CDR2 SYDVKM, per germline. Here the CDR3 DNA reads TGTGCCAGCAGTCCGGGCCATTCAGCGGGAGAGCTCGATGAGCAGTCCTTC. Its translation is CASSPGHSAGELDEQSF.

This chain uses TRBV6-6 with TRBJ2-2; weak D call: TRBD2 (6 bases). This CDR3 spans 15 amino acids. From germline, CDR1 is MNHNY and CDR2 SVGAGI (reference sequence). Between the trimmed V and J ends, which lost 0 bases and 5 bases, there was a span of 10 bases. DNA for the CDR3: TGTGCCAGCAGTTACTCGACGGGGGTTACCGGGGAGCTGTTTTTT. Protein: CASSYSTGVTGELFF.

This clonotype was counted many times. This chain joins TRBV27 and TRBJ1-1; possible D gene TRBD1, 6 bases. The CDR3 is 15 amino acids. Trimming took 5 bases from V and 4 from J, leaving 17 bases between them. The germline CDR1 and CDR2 sequences are MNHEY and SMNVEV (reference sequence). CDR3: CASSTTSTGSTEAFF. The CDR3, as DNA: TGTGCCAGCAGTACTACCTCCACAGGGTCCACTGAAGCTTTCTTT.

This clonotype has a count of ten or more. The chain combines TRBV3-1 with TRBJ2-2; D call uncertain. The germline V and J ends were trimmed by 1 base and 1 base, with 4 bases remaining between them. Germline-derived CDR1 and CDR2 are LGHDT and YNNKEL (reference sequence). The CDR3 runs 14 residues. The CDR3 loop is CASSQVLNTGELFF. CDR3 coding DNA: TGTGCCAGCAGCCAAGTTCTGAACACCGGGGAGCTGTTTTTT.

This clonotype was recorded at least ten times. V and J are TRBV28 and TRBJ2-5, with a tentative D call TRBD2 (6 bases). Germline assignment: CDR1 MDHEN and CDR2 SYDVKM. The CDR3 spans 14 residues. Trimming pared 6 bases from V and 3 bases from J, leaving 14 bases between. CDR3 loop: CASSPSGRKETQYF. The CDR3 DNA follows: TGTGCCAGCAGCCCCTCGGGGAGGAAAGAGACCCAGTACTTC.

This clonotype has a count of ten or more. The chain has TRBV12-3 or TRBV12-4 and TRBJ2-5; TRBD1 is a possible D gene (6 bases). V shed 5 bases and J shed 2 bases, with 15 bases lying between them. The CDR3 is 15 amino acids. CDR3: CASSLRQVGQETQYF. CDR3 DNA sequence: TGTGCCAGCAGTCTACGACAGGTCGGGCAAGAGACCCAGTACTTC.

There are a few counts of this clonotype. This chain links TRBV11-2 with TRBJ1-2; the D is unclear. Germline V gene lookup returns CDR1 SGHAT and CDR2 FQNNGV. V was trimmed by 1 base and J by 5 bases, leaving 8 bases between them. CDR3 length: 13 amino acids. This chain's CDR3 is CASSLGPIYGYTF. The CDR3 DNA follows: TGTGCCAGCAGCTTAGGACCAATATATGGCTACACCTTC.

This clonotype was found many times. This rearrangement joins TRBV6-2 or TRBV6-3 to TRBJ1-6; 7 nucleotides match TRBD1. Unmatched junction bases numbered 5, after V lost 2 bases and J lost 7 bases. This CDR3 contains 15 residues. Germline V lookup: CDR1 MNHEY, CDR2 SVGEGT. CDR3 sequence: CASSYDRAMNSPLHF. CDR3 in DNA: TGTGCCAGCAGTTACGACAGGGCGATGAATTCACCCCTCCACTTT.

This clonotype has a handful of counts. The J gene is TRBJ2-7, the V gene TRBV5-4; the match to TRBD2 covers 12 bases. The germline V gene encodes CDR1 SGHNT and CDR2 YYREEE (reference sequence). The CDR3 is 15 residues long. Losses at the gene ends were 4 bases for V and 1 base for J; bases not matched to a gene: 3. The CDR3 sequence is CASSATSGRSYEQYF. The CDR3 bases are TGTGCCAGCAGCGCAACTAGCGGGAGGTCCTACGAGCAGTACTTC.

The gene calls are TRBV27 and TRBJ2-2; a weak D match, TRBD2 (5 bases). V was cut by 4 bases and J by 3 bases, with 15 bases left in between. CDR1 and CDR2 (germline): MNHEY, SMNVEV (reference sequence). CDR3 length: 16 residues. The CDR3, as DNA: TGTGCCAGCAGTTCCCCCCGGTTCGGGGACACCGGGGAGCTGTTTTTT. Protein product: CASSSPRFGDTGELFF.

This clonotype was counted ten times or more. V usage is TRBV20-1 and J usage is TRBJ2-5, with D unclear. This CDR3 is 10 amino acids long. The germline gives CDR1 DFQATT, CDR2 SNEGSKA (reference sequence). With 6 bases removed from V and 2 bases from J, the gap between germline ends came to 4 bases. CDR3 loop: CSAGQETQYF. In DNA form, the CDR3 reads TGCAGTGCAGGGCAAGAGACCCAGTACTTC.

V usage is TRBV6-4 and J usage is TRBJ1-5; D uncertain. The V gene lost 8 bases and the J gene lost 6 bases, with 8 bases spanning the gap. There are 11 residues in the CDR3. Germline values: CDR1 MRHNA, CDR2 SNTAGT. The CDR3 nucleotides are TGTGCCAGCGCGGGTAGTCAGCCCCAGCATTTT. It translates to CASAGSQPQHF.

On this clonotype itself: An end of the junction does not agree with germline; a read error may underlie this. The chain employs TRBV20-1 and TRBJ2-5; 11 bases map to TRBD2. CDR3 size: 13 residues. In germline, CDR1 is DFQATT, CDR2 SNEGSKA (reference sequence). The CDR3, as DNA: TGCAGTGCTCCGGGACTAGCGGAAGAGGCCCAGTACTTC. Amino acid sequence: CSAPGLAEEAQYF.

The DNA of the CDR3 is TGCAGTGCTAGGGAGGTAGGGGACCCGGGGGAGACCCAGTACTTC. Its protein product is CSAREVGDPGETQYF. The genes are TRBV20-1 and TRBJ2-5; the D call may be TRBD1 or TRBD2 (5 bases each). The V and J ends lost 3 bases and 5 bases respectively, with 19 bases between them. Germline CDR1 DFQATT, CDR2 SNEGSKA (reference sequence). The CDR3 covers 15 residues.

The rearrangement links TRBV4-2 to TRBJ2-2; TRBD1 matches at 11 bases. The ends lost 0 bases at V and 0 bases at J; junction bases unmatched: 0. Germline values: CDR1 LGHNA, CDR2 YNFKEQ. This CDR3 spans 17 amino acids. The DNA for the CDR3 is TGTGCCAGCAGCCAAGAGGGACAGGGGGCGAACACCGGGGAGCTGTTTTTT. Amino acid sequence: CASSQEGQGANTGELFF.

The chain carries TRBV7-3 and TRBJ2-7; 10 bases map to TRBD1. This CDR3 spans 13 amino acids. CDR1 and CDR2 from the germline V gene are SGHTA and FQGTGA. After removal of 4 bases from V and 10 bases from J, the junction contained 7 bases not matched to a gene. CDR3 in DNA: TGTGCCAGCAGCTCCGGGACAGGGGACTCCCAGTACTTC. Its translation: CASSSGTGDSQYF. Combining the CDR3 with reference TRBV7-3 and TRBJ2-7 gives the whole variable domain GAGVSQTPSNKVTEKGKYVELRCDPISGHTALYWYRQSLGQGPEFLIYFQGTGAADDSGLPNDRFFAVRPEGSVSTLKIQRTERGDSAVYLCASSSGTGDSQYFGPGTRLTVT.

This clonotype was counted at least ten times. This rearrangement joins TRBV15 to TRBJ1-2; D may be TRBD1 (5 bases). This CDR3 is built from 16 residues. Per germline, CDR1 LNHNV and CDR2 YYDKDF (reference sequence). Trimming cost V 1 base and J 8 bases, with 20 bases left between them. In nucleotides, the CDR3 is TGTGCCACCAGCAGAGTTGGGGAAGGGGCGATCCGGGGCTACACCTTC. Protein product: CATSRVGEGAIRGYTF.

In this sample, this clonotype turned up many times. This chain joins TRBV28 and TRBJ1-4; D is unresolved. This CDR3 comprises 13 residues. The germline V gene has CDR1 MDHEN and CDR2 SYDVKM. Trimming stripped 6 bases from V and 0 bases from J, with 5 bases between. The CDR3 bases are TGTGCCAGCAGCCAAACAACTAATGAAAAACTGTTTTTT. This translates into CASSQTTNEKLFF.

This clonotype has just a few counts. The CDR3 region has the DNA TGTGCCAGCAGCCAATCTCTAAGCGGGGGCCACGACAAGAACACCGGGGAGCTGTTTTTT. Translated, it gives CASSQSLSGGHDKNTGELFF. The chain is built from TRBV7-9 and TRBJ2-2; 8 bases match TRBD2. V lost 5 bases and J lost 1; bases outside the gene matches: 18. CDR3 size: 20 residues. Per germline, CDR1 SEHNR and CDR2 FQNEAQ (reference sequence).

This rearrangement joins TRBV6-1 to TRBJ2-2, with 8 bases fitting TRBD1. The germline V gene encodes CDR1 MNHNS and CDR2 SASEGT. The CDR3 loop spans 14 amino acids. V dropped 6 bases and J dropped 3; count of bases not matched to a gene: 3. CDR3 DNA: TGTGCCAGCAGGATGGACAGGGACACCGGGGAGCTGTTTTTT. Protein product: CASRMDRDTGELFF.

The chain links TRBV5-1 to TRBJ1-3, with a tentative D call TRBD1 (5 bases). The germline V gene encodes CDR1 SGHRS and CDR2 YFSETQ. The CDR3 contains 16 residues. Trimming shortened V by 5 bases and J by 3 bases, and 18 bases separated the two germline ends. The CDR3, as DNA: TGCGCCAGCAGATCAACAGGCATGGGTAATGGAAACACCATATATTTT. Its protein product is CASRSTGMGNGNTIYF. The full variable domain, its missing parts supplied by reference TRBV5-1 and TRBJ1-3, is KAGVTQTPRYLIKTRGQQVTLSCSPISGHRSVSWYQQTPGQGLQFLFEYFSETQRNKGNFPGRFSGRQFSNSRSEMNVSTLELGDSALYLCASRSTGMGNGNTIYFGEGSWLTVV.

This clonotype was recorded a few times. The chain couples TRBV20-1 to TRBJ2-2, with a possible D match to TRBD1 (6 bases). CDR3 length equals 12 residues. Per the germline V gene, CDR1 is DFQATT and CDR2 is SNEGSKA (reference sequence). Trimming took off 3 bases at V and 5 bases at J, with 7 bases between the two ends. The CDR3 region has the DNA TGCAGTGCTAGTCAGGGGACCGGGGAGCTGTTTTTT. It translates to CSASQGTGELFF.

This clonotype was recorded a few times. CDR3 sequence (DNA): TGCAGCGTTGTAGGGGGAGTATCCTATGGCTACACCTTC. This sequence encodes CSVVGGVSYGYTF. This chain uses TRBV29-1 with TRBJ1-2; a weak D match, TRBD1 (6 bases). Germline V lookup: CDR1 SQVTM, CDR2 ANQGSEA. Trimming took off 4 bases at V and 4 bases at J, with 13 bases between the two ends. The CDR3 is 13 amino acids. The full variable domain, rest sourced from reference TRBV29-1 and TRBJ1-2, is SAVISQKPSRDICQRGTSLTIQCQVDSQVTMMFWYRQQPGQSLTLIATANQGSEATYESGFVIDKFPISRPNLTFSTLTVSNMSPEDSSIYLCSVVGGVSYGYTFGSGTRLTVV.

The chain has TRBV12-3 or TRBV12-4 and TRBJ2-2; tentatively, D is TRBD1 (6 bases). This CDR3 has 15 residues. Trimming pared 7 bases from V and 0 bases from J, leaving 12 bases between. CDR3 coding DNA: TGTGCCAGCACCGACTACAGGGCGAACACCGGGGAGCTGTTTTTT. Translation: CASTDYRANTGELFF.